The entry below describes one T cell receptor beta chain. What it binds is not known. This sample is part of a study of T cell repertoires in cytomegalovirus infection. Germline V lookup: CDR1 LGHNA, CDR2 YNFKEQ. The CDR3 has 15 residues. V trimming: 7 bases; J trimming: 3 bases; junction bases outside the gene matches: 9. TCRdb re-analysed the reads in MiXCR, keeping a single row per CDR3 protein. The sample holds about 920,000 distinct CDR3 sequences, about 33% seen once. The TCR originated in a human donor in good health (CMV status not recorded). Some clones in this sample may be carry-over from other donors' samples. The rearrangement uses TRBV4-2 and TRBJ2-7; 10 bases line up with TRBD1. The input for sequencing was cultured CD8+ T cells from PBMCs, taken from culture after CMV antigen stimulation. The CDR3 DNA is TGTGCCAGCACCGCGGGACAGGGGAGAGACTACGAGCAGTACTTC. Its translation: CASTAGQGRDYEQYF.